Listed here is a single T cell receptor (beta chain). The sample comes from a study of cytomegalovirus exposure and HLA in healthy donors. The PCR contained 60 Vbeta and 13 Jbeta primers. Profiling relied on immunoSEQ multiplex PCR, and the TCRdb table lists in-frame clones only, not all of them. Here the sample spans about 150,000 clones, under 85% being singletons. The CDR3 length is 15 residues. Germline V lookup: CDR1 MNHEY, CDR2 SVGAGI. The V gene end was trimmed by 5 bases and the J gene end by 1 base; junction bases not matched to a gene: 5. Specimen: PBMCs. This TCR was sampled from a man in his late teens or twenties in good health and CMV-seronegative. The chain uses TRBV6-5 and TRBJ2-7, with 10 positions matching TRBD1. CDR3 residues: CASSKPGQGSYEQYF. Written as DNA, the CDR3 is TGTGCCAGCAGTAAACCGGGACAGGGGTCCTACGAGCAGTACTTC.